This TCR beta chain was sequenced during a study of memory CD4+ T cells and cytomegalovirus serostatus. TCRdb keeps only in-frame clones here, not all; method: immunoSEQ multiplex PCR. The sample holds 84,000 or so clones, less than 90% seen once. Single viable CD3+CD4+CD8-CD45RO+ cells were sorted as the memory CD4+ T cells. Total CD4+ T cells were enriched by CD4 positive selection. In its sample, this clone was seen a few times. The CDR3 sequence is 15 residues long. Trimming cost V 6 bases and J 10 bases, with 22 bases left between them. In germline, CDR1 is MNHNY, CDR2 SVGAGI (reference sequence).

The sequence was collected from an adult in good health and CMV-seronegative. The sequencing input was memory CD4+ T cells from blood. The V gene is TRBV6-6, the J gene TRBJ2-1; D may correspond to TRBD1 or TRBD2 (5 bases each). This CDR3 reads CASSLGTFPFQEQFF. The CDR3 DNA follows: TGTGCCAGCAGCCTCGGGACCTTTCCTTTCCAAGAGCAGTTCTTC.